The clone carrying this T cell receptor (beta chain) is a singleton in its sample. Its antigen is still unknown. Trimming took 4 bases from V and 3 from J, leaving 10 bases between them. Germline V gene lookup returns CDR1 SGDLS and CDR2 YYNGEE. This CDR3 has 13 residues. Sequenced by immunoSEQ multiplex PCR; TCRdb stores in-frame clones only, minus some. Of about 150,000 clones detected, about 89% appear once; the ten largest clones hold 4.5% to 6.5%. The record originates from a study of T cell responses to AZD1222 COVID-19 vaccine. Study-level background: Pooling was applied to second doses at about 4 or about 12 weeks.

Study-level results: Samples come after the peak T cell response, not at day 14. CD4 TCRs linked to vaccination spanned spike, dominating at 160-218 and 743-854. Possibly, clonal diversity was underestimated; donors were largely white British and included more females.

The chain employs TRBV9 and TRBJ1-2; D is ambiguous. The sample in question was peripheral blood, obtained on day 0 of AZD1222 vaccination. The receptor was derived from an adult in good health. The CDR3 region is CASSSGPDYGYTF. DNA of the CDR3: TGTGCCAGCAGCTCGGGCCCGGACTATGGCTACACCTTC. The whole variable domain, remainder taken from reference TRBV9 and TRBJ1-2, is DSGVTQTPKHLITATGQRVTLRCSPRSGDLSVYWYQQSLDQGLQFLIQYYNGEERAKGNILERFSAQQFPDLHSELNLSSLELGDSALYFCASSSGPDYGYTFGSGTRLTVV.